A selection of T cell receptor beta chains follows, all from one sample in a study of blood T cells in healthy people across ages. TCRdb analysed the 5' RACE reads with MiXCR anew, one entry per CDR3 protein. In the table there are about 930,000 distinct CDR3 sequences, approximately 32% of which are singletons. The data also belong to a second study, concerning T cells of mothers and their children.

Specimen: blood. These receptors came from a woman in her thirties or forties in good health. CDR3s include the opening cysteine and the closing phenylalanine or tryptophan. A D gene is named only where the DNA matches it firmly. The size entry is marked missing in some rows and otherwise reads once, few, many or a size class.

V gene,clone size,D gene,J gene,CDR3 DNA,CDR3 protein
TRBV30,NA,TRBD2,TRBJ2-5,TGTGCCTGGAGTGGGACTAGCGGGGGAGAGACCCAGTACTTC,CAWSGTSGGETQYF
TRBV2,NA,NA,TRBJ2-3,TGTGCCAGCAAGGCAGAATACTCTAGCACAGATACGCAGTATTTT,CASKAEYSSTDTQYF
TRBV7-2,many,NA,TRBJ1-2,TGTGCCAGCAGCCCAGGACAGTCCCTAACGGGCTATGGCTACACCTTC,CASSPGQSLTGYGYTF
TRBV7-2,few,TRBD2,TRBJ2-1,TGTGCCAGCAGCTTCGGGTCTCCTAGCGGGCCGCTGGAGCAGTTCTTC,CASSFGSPSGPLEQFF
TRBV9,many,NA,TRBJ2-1,TGTGCCAGCAGCGTAGCGGGCGGGGCCGATGAGCAGTTCTTC,CASSVAGGADEQFF
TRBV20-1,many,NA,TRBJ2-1,TGCAGTGCTAGAACCCCCTCTATAGCCCATGAGGAGCAGTTCTTC,CSARTPSIAHEEQFF
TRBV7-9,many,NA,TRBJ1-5,TGTGCCAGCAGCACCCAGGACGGCCCCAATCAGCCCCAGCATTTT,CASSTQDGPNQPQHF
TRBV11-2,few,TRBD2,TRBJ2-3,TGTGCCAGCAGCGCGCGGGTGCGGGGGGTGGTAGATACGCAGTATTTT,CASSARVRGVVDTQYF
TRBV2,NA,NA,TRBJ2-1,TGTGCCAGCAGTGAAGGGCAGGACAATGAGCAGTTCTTC,CASSEGQDNEQFF
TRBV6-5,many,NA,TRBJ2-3,TGTGCCAGCGGGGGTGGGGTGGTCCGAAACACAGATACGCAGTATTTT,CASGGGVVRNTDTQYF
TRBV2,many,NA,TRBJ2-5,TGTGCCAGCACTAGGGGTTTTGAGACCCAGTACTTC,CASTRGFETQYF
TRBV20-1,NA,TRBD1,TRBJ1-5,TGCGGTGCTAGTTTATTCGGGCAGGGGGGGAATCAGGCCCAGCATTTT,CGASLFGQGGNQAQHF
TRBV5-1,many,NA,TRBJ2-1,TGCGCCAGCAGCTTGGATACAGCCCGCTACAATGAGCAGTTCTTC,CASSLDTARYNEQFF
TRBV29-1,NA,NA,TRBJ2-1,TGCAGCGTTGGAGGTGCGCCCTACAATGAGCAGTTCTTC,CSVGGAPYNEQFF
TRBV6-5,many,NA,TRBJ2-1,TGTGCCAGCAGCAGCCCCCCCGGGACTTTGGAGTTCTTC,CASSSPPGTLEFF
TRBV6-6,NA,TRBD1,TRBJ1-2,TGTGCCAGCAGCCGACAGGACAGGAGATTCTATGGCTACACCTTC,CASSRQDRRFYGYTF
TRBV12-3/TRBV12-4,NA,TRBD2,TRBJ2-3,TGTGCCAGCAGTTTAGCAGCGGGACTAATCGCAGATACGCAGTATTTT,CASSLAAGLIADTQYF
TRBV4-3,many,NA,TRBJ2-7,TGCGCCAGCAGCCCCGAGACAGGCTTGTCCTACGAGCAGTACTTC,CASSPETGLSYEQYF
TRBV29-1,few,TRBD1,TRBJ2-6,TGCAGCGTGGGACAGGGGAGAGCTGGGGCCAACGTCCTGACTTTC,CSVGQGRAGANVLTF
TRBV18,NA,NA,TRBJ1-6,TGTGCCAGCTCACCAGATCTATCAGGGTCACCCCTCCACTTT,CASSPDLSGSPLHF
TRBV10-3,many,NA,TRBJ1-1,TGTGCCATCAGTCCGGACGGGGACTCCACTGAAGCTTTCTTT,CAISPDGDSTEAFF
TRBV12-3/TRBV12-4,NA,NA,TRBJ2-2,TGTGCCAGCAGTTTCTTGGGCGGAACGCTGGCCGGGGAGCTGTTTTTT,CASSFLGGTLAGELFF
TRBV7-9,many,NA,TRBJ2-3,TGTGCCAGCAGCTCGCCAGCGGGTAGCACAGATACGCAGTATTTT,CASSSPAGSTDTQYF
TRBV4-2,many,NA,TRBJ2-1,TGTGCCAGCAGCCAGGGGGCTAAAAATGAGCAGTTCTTC,CASSQGAKNEQFF
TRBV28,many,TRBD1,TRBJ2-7,TGTGCCAGCGGACTGGACAGGGGGCTGTCCTACGAGCAGTACTTC,CASGLDRGLSYEQYF
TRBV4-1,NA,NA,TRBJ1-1,TGCGCCAGCAGCCAATTGACAAGGAAGACGGCTGAAGCTTTCTTT,CASSQLTRKTAEAFF
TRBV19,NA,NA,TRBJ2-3,TGTGCCAGTAGGAGGGAAATCCAAAGGTCGGAGCAGTATTTT,CASRREIQRSEQYF
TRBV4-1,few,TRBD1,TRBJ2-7,TGCGCCAGCAGCCAAGTAATTAGAGACAGGGACTACGAGCAGTACTTC,CASSQVIRDRDYEQYF
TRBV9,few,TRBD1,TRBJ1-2,TGTGCCAGCAGTCCTACAGGGGGCTTTAGCCATGGCTACACCTTC,CASSPTGGFSHGYTF
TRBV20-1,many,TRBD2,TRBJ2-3,TGCAGTGCTAGAGATCTAGCGGGGGGCACAGATACGCAGTATTTT,CSARDLAGGTDTQYF
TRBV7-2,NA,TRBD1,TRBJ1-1,TGTGCCGGCAGCTTAGATCAGGGGGCGCACACTGAAGCTTTCTTT,CAGSLDQGAHTEAFF
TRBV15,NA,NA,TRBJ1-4,TGTGCCACCGCCCCCGCCGGGGGGAATGAAAAACTGTTTTTT,CATAPAGGNEKLFF
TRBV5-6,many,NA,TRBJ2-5,TGTGCCAGCAGCCGTCGAGAGACCCAGTACTTC,CASSRRETQYF
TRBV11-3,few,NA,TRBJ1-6,TGTGCCAGCAGCTTACCCCCGAGGGATTCACCTCTCCACTTT,CASSLPPRDSPLHF
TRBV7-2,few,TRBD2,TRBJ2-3,TGTGCCAGCCGGACTAGCGGGGGCCCAGATGCGCAGTATTTT,CASRTSGGPDAQYF
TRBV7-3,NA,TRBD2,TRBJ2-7,TGTGCCAGCAGCTTACGCGGGAGCGCCCCCTCCGAGCAGTACTTC,CASSLRGSAPSEQYF
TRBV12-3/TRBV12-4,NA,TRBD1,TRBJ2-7,TGTGCCAGCAGTTTAGCCGGGACAGGGCGGTCGGTGCAGTACTTC,CASSLAGTGRSVQYF
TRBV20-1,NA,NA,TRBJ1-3,TGCAGTGTTTCTCGACCTGGAAACACCATATATTTT,CSVSRPGNTIYF
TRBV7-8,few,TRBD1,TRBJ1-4,TGTGCCAGCAGCCTAAAACGGGACAGACCTAATGAAAAACTGTTTTTT,CASSLKRDRPNEKLFF
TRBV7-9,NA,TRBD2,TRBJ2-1,TGTGCCAGCAGCTTTGGATCTGGGACTAGTATCGATGAGCAGTTCTTC,CASSFGSGTSIDEQFF
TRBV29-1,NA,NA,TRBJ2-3,TGCAGCGGTGTGCAGGGTGTAGGCACAGATACGCAGTATTTT,CSGVQGVGTDTQYF
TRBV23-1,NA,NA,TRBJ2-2,TGCGCCAGCAGTCAATCTCGAACACCCAACAACACCGGGGAGCTGTTTTTT,CASSQSRTPNNTGELFF
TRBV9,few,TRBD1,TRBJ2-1,TGTGCCAGCAGCGTTCGCCGGGACAGGGAGGTCAATGAGCAGTTCTTC,CASSVRRDREVNEQFF
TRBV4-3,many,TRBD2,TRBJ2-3,TGCGCCAGCAGCCCCGGACTAGGCGAAGATACGCAGTATTTT,CASSPGLGEDTQYF
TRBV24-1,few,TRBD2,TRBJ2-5,TGTGCCACCAGTGATTTTTGGACTAGCGGTGGGCAAGAGACCCAGTACTTC,CATSDFWTSGGQETQYF
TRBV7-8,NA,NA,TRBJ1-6,TGTACCAGCAGCTTATCCCAGAGGGGTTCACCCCTCCACTTT,CTSSLSQRGSPLHF
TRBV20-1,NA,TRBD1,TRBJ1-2,TGCAGTGCTAGTACTGCAGGGGGTACGGACTATGGCTACACCTTC,CSASTAGGTDYGYTF
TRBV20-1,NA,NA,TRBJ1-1,TGCAGTGCTTCCCAGGGAGGAGACACTGAAGCTTTCTTT,CSASQGGDTEAFF
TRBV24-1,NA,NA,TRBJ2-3,TGTGCCACCAGTGATTACGGGGGCCTCACAGATACGCAGTATTTT,CATSDYGGLTDTQYF
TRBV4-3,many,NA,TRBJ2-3,TGCGCCAGCAGCCAAGATATCCCAGATACGCAGTATTTT,CASSQDIPDTQYF
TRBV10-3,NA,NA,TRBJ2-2,TGTGCCATCAGTGAGTACGGAGCCGGGGAGCTGTTTTTT,CAISEYGAGELFF
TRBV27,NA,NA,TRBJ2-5,TGTGCCAGCAGTTTATCGATTTCAGAGACCCAGTACTTC,CASSLSISETQYF
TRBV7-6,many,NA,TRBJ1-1,TGTGCCAGCAGTTTACAGGGCCCCATGAACACTGAAGCTTTCTTT,CASSLQGPMNTEAFF
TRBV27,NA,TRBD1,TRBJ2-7,TGTGCCAGCAGTTCCACCGGGACAGAAGAGGGGGAGCAGTACTTC,CASSSTGTEEGEQYF
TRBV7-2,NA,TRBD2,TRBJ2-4,TGTGCCAGCAGCTTAGGCGGGGGGGCCGATGGGAACATTCAGTACTTC,CASSLGGGADGNIQYF